Below are 31 T cell receptor beta chains sequenced from a single sample in a study of breast tumors, draining lymph nodes, adjacent tissues. Breast cancer patients provided tissue from their axillary draining lymph nodes. Using its own MiXCR run on the multiplex PCR reads, TCRdb lists one record per CDR3 protein. The sample comprises 160,000 or so distinct CDR3 sequences, roughly a third of which are singletons, and approximately 3.9% rests with the top ten. The specimen sequenced was axillary lymph node tissue. All receptors derive from a female donor with breast cancer. Some clones in this sample may be carry-over from other donors' samples.

This clonotype was counted at least ten times. The genes are TRBV5-1 and TRBJ1-2; a weak D match, TRBD1 (6 bases). Trimming pared 4 bases from V and 4 bases from J, leaving 14 bases between. The CDR3 consists of 14 residues. Germline V gene lookup returns CDR1 SGHRS and CDR2 YFSETQ. The CDR3 sequence: CASSPRGTRYGYTF. CDR3 in DNA: TGCGCCAGCAGCCCCAGGGGCACTCGCTATGGCTACACCTTC.

This clonotype was detected many times. This chain uses TRBV20-1 with TRBJ2-7; TRBD1 matches at 7 bases. The germline CDR1 and CDR2 sequences are DFQATT and SNEGSKA (reference sequence). The length of the CDR3 is 13 residues. The CDR3 spells CSTQGDSSYEQYF. CDR3 in DNA: TGCTCAACCCAGGGGGATAGCTCCTACGAGCAGTACTTC.

About this clonotype itself: This clone may be a read error of a much larger clone one base away. The conserved phenylalanine or tryptophan normally closing the CDR3 is absent here, so this likely arose from a read error. The J gene is TRBJ2-5, the V gene TRBV5-6, with a tentative D call TRBD1 (6 bases). Germline CDR1 and CDR2: SGHDT and YYEEEE. The CDR3 loop spans 15 amino acids. The V end lost 4 bases, the J end lost 5 bases, and 18 bases lay between the germline ends. CDR3 protein: CASSLLYARGETQYL. The CDR3 nucleotides read TGTGCCAGCAGCCTTCTTTACGCGAGGGGGGAGACCCAGTACCTC.

Note on this clonotype: A much larger clone is a single base away; this may be a read error. The V call is TRBV30, the J call TRBJ2-5, with TRBD2 matching 8 bases. J gave up 9 bases and V 0 bases, and 9 bases lay outside the gene matches. This CDR3 is built from 14 residues. Germline V gene data show CDR1 as GTSNPN and CDR2 as SVGIG (reference sequence). The CDR3 DNA is TGTGCCTGGAGTGTACAGCGGGGGATCGAGGCCCAGTACTTC. Its translation is CAWSVQRGIEAQYF.

The V call is TRBV6-2 or TRBV6-3, the J call TRBJ2-7; 12 bases map to TRBD1. The junction had 18 bases not matched to a gene; V was cut back by 2 bases and J by 7 bases. This CDR3 has 19 residues. CDR1 is MNHEY, CDR2 SVGEGT, per germline. CDR3 loop: CASSYLGTGGIRSWGEQYF. DNA of the CDR3: TGTGCCAGCAGTTACCTCGGGACAGGGGGCATTCGGTCCTGGGGGGAGCAGTACTTC.

CDR3 residues: CSARPTSKGTQYF. The DNA for the CDR3 is TGCAGTGCTAGACCTACATCCAAGGGCACGCAGTATTTT. The gene calls are TRBV20-1 and TRBJ2-3; no clear D. CDR1 is DFQATT and CDR2 is SNEGSKA in the germline V gene (reference sequence). The CDR3 loop spans 13 amino acids. Trimming took off 2 bases at V and 9 bases at J, with 15 bases between the two ends.

The chain carries TRBV28 and TRBJ2-1, with D tentatively TRBD1 or TRBD2 (6 bases each). Deletions cut 8 bases from V and 2 bases from J, with 13 bases between. The CDR3 is 14 amino acids. Germline CDR1 is MDHEN and CDR2 is SYDVKM. The CDR3 sequence: CASGGPAPYNEQFF. CDR3 sequence (DNA): TGTGCCAGCGGGGGGCCGGCCCCCTACAATGAGCAGTTCTTC.

A word on this clonotype: Because the CDR3 is missing its conserved closing phenylalanine or tryptophan, this is likely a read error. V and J are TRBV9 and TRBJ1-4, with D tentatively TRBD1 (6 bases). There are 15 residues in the CDR3. From germline, CDR1 is SGDLS and CDR2 YYNGEE. The CDR3 sequence: CASSVAGATNEKLFL. The CDR3 coding sequence is TGTGCCAGCAGCGTAGCGGGGGCAACCAATGAAAAACTGTTTTTA.

This clonotype appeared a few times. This may be a read error: a much more frequent sequence differs by one nucleotide. J is TRBJ1-6 and V is TRBV2, with D tentatively TRBD1 (5 bases). Trimming took off 8 bases at V and 3 bases at J, with 11 bases between the two ends. Per the germline V gene, CDR1 is SNHLY and CDR2 is FYNNEI. The CDR3 spans 14 residues. The CDR3 here is CASVAGRYNSPLHF. The CDR3 DNA is TGTGCCAGCGTCGCGGGACGCTATAATTCACCCCTCCACTTT.

Ten or more counts support this clonotype. The J gene is TRBJ2-5, the V gene TRBV5-5; D is ambiguous. The CDR3 is 14 amino acids. The germline V gene has CDR1 SGHKS and CDR2 YYEKEE (reference sequence). V was shortened by 1 base and J by 2 bases, with 9 bases between the two germline ends. The CDR3 DNA sequence: TGTGCCAGCAGCTTGAGTAGCCAGCAAGAGACCCAGTACTTC. Translating gives CASSLSSQQETQYF. The whole variable domain, remainder taken from reference TRBV5-5 and TRBJ2-5, is DAGVTQSPTHLIKTRGQQVTLRCSPISGHKSVSWYQQVLGQGPQFIFQYYEKEERGRGNFPDRFSARQFPNYSSELNVNALLLGDSALYLCASSLSSQQETQYFGPGTRLLVL.

This clonotype was detected many times. V and J are TRBV29-1 and TRBJ2-7, with 8 nucleotides matching TRBD1. The CDR3 has 12 residues. CDR1 SQVTM and CDR2 ANQGSEA come from the germline V gene. J lost 2 bases, V lost 7 bases, and 4 bases had no gene match. The CDR3 spells CSAQGQAYEQYF. The CDR3 DNA is TGCAGCGCTCAGGGACAGGCCTACGAGCAGTACTTC.

As regards this clonotype: The junction differs from germline at one of its ends, possibly a read error. The chain recombines TRBV30 with TRBJ1-1; D remains ambiguous. CDR3 size: 14 residues. Germline lookup yields CDR1 GTSNPN and CDR2 SVGIG (reference sequence). The CDR3 bases are TGTGCCAGGAGTGTACAGAGATCCGTCACTGAAGCTTTCTTT. This translates into CARSVQRSVTEAFF.

The chain has TRBV24-1 and TRBJ2-3, with D unclear. Germline-derived CDR1 and CDR2 are KGHDR and SFDVKD. The germline V and J ends were trimmed by 1 base and 2 bases, with 3 bases remaining between them. The CDR3 loop spans 13 amino acids. This chain's CDR3 is CATSDLTTDTQYF. CDR3 sequence (DNA): TGTGCCACCAGTGATTTAACCACAGATACGCAGTATTTT.

The V and J genes are TRBV7-2 and TRBJ1-6, with 7 bases lining up with TRBD1. CDR1 and CDR2 (germline): SGHTA, FQGNSA. The length of the CDR3 is 15 residues. V trimming: 2 bases; J trimming: 7 bases; junction bases outside the gene matches: 5. This CDR3 is CASSLPGQTNSPLHF. The CDR3 coding sequence is TGTGCCAGCAGCTTACCGGGACAGACAAATTCACCCCTCCACTTT. The whole variable domain, remainder taken from reference TRBV7-2 and TRBJ1-6, is GAGVSQSPSNKVTEKGKDVELRCDPISGHTALYWYRQSLGQGLEFLIYFQGNSAPDKSGLPSDRFSAERTGGSVSTLTIQRTQQEDSAVYLCASSLPGQTNSPLHFGNGTRLTVT.

Many counts were recorded for this clonotype. This rearrangement joins TRBV19 to TRBJ1-5, with D maybe TRBD1 (6 bases). Germline V gives CDR1 LNHDA, CDR2 SQIVND (reference sequence). The ends were cut back, 8 bases at V and 7 bases at J, with 18 bases in the middle. This CDR3 contains 14 residues. The CDR3 region has the DNA TGTGCCAGTGGGAGGGCAGGGGCGATGCAGCCCCAGCATTTT. It encodes CASGRAGAMQPQHF.

This clonotype has a count of ten or more. The chain carries TRBV25-1 and TRBJ1-6; D perhaps matches TRBD1 (6 bases). CDR3 length: 15 residues. V was trimmed by 1 base and J by 10 bases, leaving 14 bases between them. From germline, CDR1 is MGHDK and CDR2 SYGVNS. CDR3 loop: CASSESWGGRSPLHF. The CDR3 coding sequence is TGTGCCAGCAGTGAATCGTGGGGGGGCAGGTCACCCCTCCACTTT.

This clonotype was detected a few times. This may arise from a read error, as a much more abundant clone is one base away. The chain combines TRBV9 with TRBJ2-1, with a tentative D call TRBD2 (6 bases). The CDR3 consists of 16 residues. Looked up from germline, CDR1 is SGDLS and CDR2 is YYNGEE. The V end lost 4 bases, the J end lost 4 bases, and 18 bases lay between the germline ends. The CDR3 DNA reads as TGTGCCAGCAGCCAGTGGGTAGCGGAGCTTTACAATGAGCAGTTCTTC. It is translated as CASSQWVAELYNEQFF.

This clonotype has a handful of counts. Germline is not matched at one junction end, which may reflect a read error. V usage is TRBV6-1 and J usage is TRBJ2-7; the match to TRBD2 covers 8 bases. This CDR3 comprises 16 residues. Germline loops: CDR1 MNHNS, CDR2 SASEGT. As DNA, the CDR3 is TGTGCCAGCAGTCAAGCGCCGGCGGGGGGCGGTTACGAGCAGTACTTC. It is translated as CASSQAPAGGGYEQYF.

A word on this clonotype: A much larger clone is a single base away; this may be a read error. The genes are TRBV11-2 and TRBJ2-7; 8 bases map to TRBD1. Germline V gives CDR1 SGHAT, CDR2 FQNNGV. This CDR3 has 15 residues. The V gene end was trimmed by 3 bases and the J gene end by 4 bases; junction bases not matched to a gene: 8. CDR3 loop: CASSLQGQAGYEQYF. The CDR3 DNA reads as TGTGCCAGCAGCTTGCAGGGACAGGCTGGTTACGAGCAGTACTTC.

About this clonotype: The missing conserved phenylalanine or tryptophan at the end of this CDR3 makes a read error likely. It is unclear where the CDR3 begins or ends on the DNA, so no DNA is shown, and the CDR3 is as TCRdb lists it. CDR3 region: CSARPQGV. The chain employs TRBV20-1 and TRBJ1-6; the table's TRBD1 call for D was not verified on the DNA. Germline CDR1 and CDR2: DFQATT and SNEGSKA (reference sequence). The CDR3 adds up to 8 amino acids, both ends counted.

Many counts were recorded for this clonotype. The chain has TRBV20-1 and TRBJ2-5; D unresolved. The germline gives CDR1 DFQATT, CDR2 SNEGSKA (reference sequence). V was shortened by 6 bases and J by 8 bases, with 16 bases between the two germline ends. This CDR3 has 12 residues. This chain's CDR3 is CSAKQPAGTQYF. CDR3 DNA sequence: TGCAGTGCCAAACAACCCGCCGGAACCCAGTACTTC.

This clonotype was observed at least ten times. The chain links TRBV7-9 to TRBJ2-1; 7 nucleotides agree with TRBD2. Trimming cost V 1 base and J 8 bases; bases outside gene matches: 8. This CDR3 has 15 amino acids. The germline V gene encodes CDR1 SEHNR and CDR2 FQNEAQ (reference sequence). Here the CDR3 reads CASSLVSGKDHEQFF. DNA of the CDR3: TGTGCCAGCAGCTTAGTAAGCGGGAAGGATCATGAGCAGTTCTTC. Together with reference TRBV7-9 and TRBJ2-1, the CDR3 gives the full variable domain: DTGVSQNPRHKITKRGQNVTFRCDPISEHNRLYWYRQTLGQGPEFLTYFQNEAQLEKSRLLSDRFSAERPKGSFSTLEIQRTEQGDSAMYLCASSLVSGKDHEQFFGPGTRLTVL.

The V gene is TRBV5-1, the J gene TRBJ2-1; TRBD2 matches at 8 bases. This CDR3 contains 11 residues. With V trimmed by 4 bases and J by 16 bases, 7 bases remained unmatched. The germline CDR1 and CDR2 sequences are SGHRS and YFSETQ. In nucleotides, the CDR3 is TGCGCCAGCAGCACGGGGGGGGAGGGCTTCTTC. Amino acids: CASSTGGEGFF.

This clonotype was detected ten times or more. The chain combines TRBV6-5 with TRBJ1-5; TRBD1 agrees at 7 bases. Per germline, CDR1 MNHEY and CDR2 SVGAGI. This CDR3 comprises 14 residues. The V and J ends lost 0 bases and 7 bases, in that order; junction bases with no gene match: 3. CDR3 in DNA: TGTGCCAGCAGTTACTCAGGGGGCGGCCAGCCCCAGCATTTT. Its protein is CASSYSGGGQPQHF.

The table lists this clonotype with many counts. One junction end disagrees with the germline gene, perhaps due to a read error. Here the CDR3 reads CASSPQAQGQDGYPF. CDR3 bases: TGTGCCAGCAGCCCACAAGCCCAGGGTCAGGATGGCTACCCCTTC. The J gene is TRBJ1-2, the V gene TRBV7-9, with TRBD1 as a possible D gene (5 bases). This CDR3 has 15 residues. Germline V gene lookup returns CDR1 SEHNR and CDR2 FQNEAQ (reference sequence).

The sample holds a few counts of this clonotype. V is TRBV6-4 and J is TRBJ1-1, with D maybe TRBD1 (5 bases). Deletions cut 5 bases from V and 4 bases from J, with 14 bases between. The CDR3 length is 14 residues. Germline values: CDR1 MRHNA, CDR2 SNTAGT. For the CDR3, the DNA is TGTGCCAGCAGTAAAGTCAGGGTCAGCACTGAAGCTTTCTTT. Protein sequence: CASSKVRVSTEAFF.

This clonotype was recorded many times. An end of the junction does not agree with germline; a read error may underlie this. The chain employs TRBV5-1 and TRBJ1-6; 7 bases are shared with TRBD1. This CDR3 region has 14 residues. Germline V gives CDR1 SGHRS, CDR2 YFSETQ. The CDR3 sequence is CASSNDRVNSPLHF. CDR3 in DNA: TGCGCCAGCAGCAACGACAGGGTAAATTCCCCCCTCCACTTT. Full variable domain (outside the CDR3, taken from reference TRBV5-1 and TRBJ1-6): KAGVTQTPRYLIKTRGQQVTLSCSPISGHRSVSWYQQTPGQGLQFLFEYFSETQRNKGNFPGRFSGRQFSNSRSEMNVSTLELGDSALYLCASSNDRVNSPLHFGNGTRLTVT.

In nucleotides, the CDR3 is TGCGCCAGCAGCTCCCTCGGGGCGGTGGGCACTGAAGCTTTCTTT. Protein: CASSSLGAVGTEAFF. V usage is TRBV5-1 and J usage is TRBJ1-1; a possible D gene is TRBD1 (5 bases). The CDR3 runs to 15 residues. V lost 3 bases to trimming and J lost 4 bases, with 16 bases between them. Germline CDR1 and CDR2: SGHRS and YFSETQ.

This clonotype has a count of ten or more. J is TRBJ2-6 and V is TRBV20-1; 9 bases are a match to TRBD1. Germline values: CDR1 DFQATT, CDR2 SNEGSKA (reference sequence). V was clipped by 5 bases and J by 0 bases; unmatched bases: 8. The CDR3 loop spans 17 amino acids. The CDR3 coding sequence is TGCAGTGCTCCGATCCGACAGGGGGGCTCTGGGGCCAACGTCCTGACTTTC. The encoded protein is CSAPIRQGGSGANVLTF.

As for this clonotype: A read error may produce the germline difference seen at one junction end. The chain recombines TRBV7-8 with TRBJ1-3; D ambiguous. The CDR3 runs 14 residues. The V gene's germline CDR1 is SGHVS and CDR2 FQNEAQ. The CDR3 reads CASSRDISGNAIYF. The CDR3 nucleotides are TGTGCCAGCAGTCGTGACATCTCTGGAAACGCCATATATTTT. The whole variable domain, remainder taken from reference TRBV7-8 and TRBJ1-3, is GAGVSQSPRYKVAKRGQDVALRCDPISGHVSLFWYQQALGQGPEFLTYFQNEAQLDKSGLPSDRFFAERPEGSVSTLKIQRTQQEDSAVYLCASSRDISGNAIYFGEGSWLTVV.

Only one count was recorded for this clonotype. The chain carries TRBV5-1 and TRBJ2-2; 11 bases are shared with TRBD2. Germline V gene sequence: CDR1 SGHRS, CDR2 YFSETQ. The junction had 4 bases not matched to a gene; V was cut back by 2 bases and J by 4 bases. This CDR3 comprises 16 residues. DNA for the CDR3: TGCGCCAGCAGCTTCCTAGCGGGAGGATTCACCGGGGAGCTGTTTTTT. Amino acid sequence: CASSFLAGGFTGELFF.